The rows below give T cell receptor beta chains drawn from one sample of a study of vaccination and CD4 T cells after COVID-19. Antigens for these TCRs are unknown. Each CDR3 protein is one row after TCRdb ran MiXCR on the PCR reads. This table has 20,000 to 25,000 distinct CDR3 sequences, about 54% appearing once. Sequences were obtained from CD4+ T cells from blood, cultured in vitro. All receptors derive from a human donor who had recovered from COVID-19. CDR3s leave out the opening cysteine and the closing phenylalanine or tryptophan. Each record gives: J gene, D gene, V gene, CDR3 protein. The D gene is left open where the match is weak.

TRBJ2-7 NA TRBV29-1 SVDSQHGHEQY
TRBJ2-1 NA TRBV7-3 ASSSSNYNEQF
TRBJ1-6 NA TRBV12-3/TRBV12-4 ASSLAPGPTSNSPLH
TRBJ2-7 NA TRBV19 ATQSRGGGSYEQY
TRBJ1-2 NA TRBV25-1 ASSEGVNYGYT
TRBJ1-1 NA TRBV11-3 ASSRSGFYTEAF
TRBJ1-5 NA TRBV6-2/TRBV6-3 ASSYSWTGRVRNQPQH
TRBJ2-5 TRBD2 TRBV29-1 SVELGREETQY
TRBJ1-2 NA TRBV20-1 SARDEGYGYT
TRBJ2-1 NA TRBV20-1 SAEGTYNEQF
TRBJ1-2 NA TRBV12-5 ASGLAGTPTGYT
TRBJ2-2 NA TRBV2 ASMAGVIDTGELF
TRBJ1-5 TRBD1 TRBV28 ASSYRGYQPQH
TRBJ1-4 TRBD1 TRBV4-2 ASSRRLRFSGGRTNEKLF
TRBJ1-1 TRBD1 TRBV4-1 ASSQSWTGNTEAF
TRBJ2-6 NA TRBV30 AWRGGGGTGANVLT
TRBJ1-2 TRBD1 TRBV18 ASSRETGPNYGYT
TRBJ1-2 TRBD1 TRBV29-1 SVDSTGAYGYT
TRBJ2-7 NA TRBV2 ASRDQRRSSSYEQY
TRBJ1-1 NA TRBV12-3/TRBV12-4 ATGRGVWTEAF
TRBJ1-1 NA TRBV6-5 ASSYSRQERFNTEAF
TRBJ2-3 NA TRBV18 ASSPIRLPGTDTQY
TRBJ1-1 TRBD1 TRBV9 ASSVAARGLTEAF
TRBJ2-5 NA TRBV5-6 ASSFGDLTQY
TRBJ1-2 TRBD1 TRBV12-5 ASGLVQGRGLGGYT
TRBJ2-5 TRBD2 TRBV7-3 ASSFFGTNEETQY
TRBJ2-5 NA TRBV5-4 ASSLATVETQY
TRBJ1-5 NA TRBV6-1 ASMLDGYSNQPQH
TRBJ1-1 TRBD1 TRBV29-1 SVRDRGTNTEAF
TRBJ2-2 NA TRBV6-2/TRBV6-3 ASSYLIPGPGEFGELF
TRBJ2-5 TRBD1 TRBV3-1 ASSQAGTGKQETQY
TRBJ1-5 NA TRBV7-2 ASSPDLNQPQH
TRBJ1-5 NA TRBV20-1 SASDGRNNQPQH
TRBJ2-7 TRBD1 TRBV7-2 ASSPRTGSYEQY
TRBJ1-5 TRBD1 TRBV20-1 SARAGTGGQPQH
TRBJ1-2 TRBD1 TRBV30 AWTGTGFFYGYT
TRBJ1-2 NA TRBV19 ASSEQTYGYT
TRBJ1-2 NA TRBV6-1 ASSDLPTGRTNYGYT
TRBJ1-5 TRBD1 TRBV2 ASSESPTGGRWPQH
TRBJ1-1 TRBD1 TRBV29-1 SARDRERSEAF
TRBJ2-3 TRBD2 TRBV20-1 SLMLAGVTQY
TRBJ1-1 NA TRBV7-9 ASSLGRGQSMNTEAF
TRBJ2-7 NA TRBV19 ASSRYGSSYEQY
TRBJ2-5 NA TRBV20-1 SARDVGLGETQY
TRBJ2-6 NA TRBV21-1 ASSKGKIAGGDVLSGANVLT
TRBJ1-6 TRBD1 TRBV7-2 ASSSGQANNSPLH
TRBJ1-2 NA TRBV6-2/TRBV6-3 ASSYQGSRYGYT
TRBJ2-1 TRBD2 TRBV11-3 ASSLDLTGLGNEQF
TRBJ2-3 NA TRBV6-1 ASSVTDTSTDTQY
TRBJ1-3 TRBD1 TRBV12-3/TRBV12-4 ASSLAGQEGNTIY
TRBJ2-5 NA TRBV11-2 ASSSWGAGQETQY
TRBJ1-5 TRBD1 TRBV7-2 ASSLGGGNNQPQH
TRBJ1-2 TRBD1 TRBV7-9 ASSFVPGQGLGGYT
TRBJ2-5 TRBD2 TRBV24-1 ATSEGAGGKETQY
TRBJ2-7 TRBD2 TRBV27 ASSLALAGVNEQY
TRBJ1-5 TRBD1 TRBV6-4 ASKIRDSGPTEDSNQPQH
TRBJ1-6 NA TRBV7-2 ASGDSPNSPLH
TRBJ1-1 NA TRBV6-1 ASRSGANTEAF
TRBJ2-3 TRBD2 TRBV7-2 ASSLAGLAGVTTDTQY